Described below is a single T cell receptor (beta chain) sequence and its context. The antigen remains undetermined. The assay was immunoSEQ multiplex PCR, and TCRdb's table has in-frame clones only and misses some. The sample consists of more than 60,000 clones, approximately 84% of them appearing once. The data belong to a study of OX40 agonist ivuxolimab in advanced cancers. As for the study in general: At about 81% male, the cohort had a mean age of about 60 years, ranging from about 20 to 90. Partial response was recorded in three patients: one hepatocellular carcinoma and two cutaneous melanoma cases. Study-level points and caveats: CD4+ and CD8+ blood T cells expanded clonally by week 6 at 0.1 to 3.0 mg/kg.

Deletions cut 7 bases from V and 10 bases from J, with 20 bases between. Germline CDR1 is MNHEY and CDR2 is SVGAGI. This CDR3 contains 15 residues. The starting material was CD4+ or CD8+ T cells sorted from blood, obtained in a trial of the OX40 agonist ivuxolimab. The clonotype originates from an adult with an advanced solid tumor such as melanoma, head and neck, liver or kidney cancer. This rearrangement joins TRBV6-5 to TRBJ1-6; perhaps TRBD1 as D (6 bases). CDR3 bases: TGTGCCAGCACAAGGGGGGGAAATAATGGGTCACCCCTCCACTTT. Amino acids: CASTRGGNNGSPLHF.